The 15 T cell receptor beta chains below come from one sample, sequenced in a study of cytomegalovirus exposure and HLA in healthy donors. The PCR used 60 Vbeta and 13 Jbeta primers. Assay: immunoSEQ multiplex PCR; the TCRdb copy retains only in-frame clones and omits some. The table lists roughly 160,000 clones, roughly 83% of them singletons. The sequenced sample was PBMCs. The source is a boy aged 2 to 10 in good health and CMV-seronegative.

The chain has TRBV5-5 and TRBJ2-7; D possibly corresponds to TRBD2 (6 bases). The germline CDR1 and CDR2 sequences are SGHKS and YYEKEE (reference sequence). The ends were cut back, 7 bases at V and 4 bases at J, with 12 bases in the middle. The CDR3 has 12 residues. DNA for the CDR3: TGTGCCAGCGCTAGCGCATCGTACGAGCAGTACTTC. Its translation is CASASASYEQYF.

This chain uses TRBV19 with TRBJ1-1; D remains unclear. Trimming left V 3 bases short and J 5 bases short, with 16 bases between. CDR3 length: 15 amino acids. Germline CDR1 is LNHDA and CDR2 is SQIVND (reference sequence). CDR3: CASSMNPTEATEAFF. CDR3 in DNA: TGTGCCAGTAGTATGAACCCCACGGAGGCTACTGAAGCTTTCTTT.

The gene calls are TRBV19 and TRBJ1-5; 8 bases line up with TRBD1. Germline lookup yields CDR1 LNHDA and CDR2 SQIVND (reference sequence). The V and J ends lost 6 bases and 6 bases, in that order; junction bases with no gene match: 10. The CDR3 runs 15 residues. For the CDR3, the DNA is TGTGCCAGTAGGGGGACAGGCGGGTCTGCTCAGCCCCAGCATTTT. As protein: CASRGTGGSAQPQHF.

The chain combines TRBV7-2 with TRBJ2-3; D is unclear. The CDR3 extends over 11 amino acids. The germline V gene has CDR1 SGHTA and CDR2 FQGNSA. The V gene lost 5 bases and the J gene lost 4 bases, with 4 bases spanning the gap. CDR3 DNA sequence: TGTGCCAGCAGCCGTTCAGATACGCAGTATTTT. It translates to CASSRSDTQYF. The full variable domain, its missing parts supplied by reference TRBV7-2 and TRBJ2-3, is GAGVSQSPSNKVTEKGKDVELRCDPISGHTALYWYRQSLGQGLEFLIYFQGNSAPDKSGLPSDRFSAERTGGSVSTLTIQRTQQEDSAVYLCASSRSDTQYFGPGTRLTVL.

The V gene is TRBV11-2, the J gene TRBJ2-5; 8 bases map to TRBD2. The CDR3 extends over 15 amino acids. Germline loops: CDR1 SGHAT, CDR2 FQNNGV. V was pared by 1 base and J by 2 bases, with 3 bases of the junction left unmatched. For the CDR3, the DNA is TGTGCCAGCAGCTTAGGGCGGGGGGAGCAAGAGACCCAGTACTTC. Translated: CASSLGRGEQETQYF.

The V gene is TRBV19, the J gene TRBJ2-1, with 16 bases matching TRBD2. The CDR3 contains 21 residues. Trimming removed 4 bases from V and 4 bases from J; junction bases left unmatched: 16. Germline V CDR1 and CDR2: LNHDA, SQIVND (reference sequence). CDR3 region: CASSRPGLAGGPSVNYNEQFF. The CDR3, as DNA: TGTGCCAGTAGTAGGCCGGGACTAGCGGGGGGGCCGAGCGTAAATTACAATGAGCAGTTCTTC. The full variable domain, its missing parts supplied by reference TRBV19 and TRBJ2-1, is DGGITQSPKYLFRKEGQNVTLSCEQNLNHDAMYWYRQDPGQGLRLIYYSQIVNDFQKGDIAEGYSVSREKKESFPLTVTSAQKNPTAFYLCASSRPGLAGGPSVNYNEQFFGPGTRLTVL.

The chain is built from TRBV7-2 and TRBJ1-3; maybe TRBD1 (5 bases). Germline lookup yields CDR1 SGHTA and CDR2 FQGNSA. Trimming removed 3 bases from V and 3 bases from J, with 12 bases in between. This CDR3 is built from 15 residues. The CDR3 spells CASSLPQGNGNTIYF. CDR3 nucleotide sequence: TGTGCCAGCAGCTTGCCCCAGGGTAATGGAAACACCATATATTTT.

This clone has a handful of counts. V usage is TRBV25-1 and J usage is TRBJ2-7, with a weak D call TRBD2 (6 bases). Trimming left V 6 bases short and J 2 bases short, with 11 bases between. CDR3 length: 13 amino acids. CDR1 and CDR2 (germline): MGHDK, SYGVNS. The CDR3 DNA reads TGTGCCAGCAGGGGGGGTGCCACCTACGAGCAGTACTTC. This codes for CASRGGATYEQYF.

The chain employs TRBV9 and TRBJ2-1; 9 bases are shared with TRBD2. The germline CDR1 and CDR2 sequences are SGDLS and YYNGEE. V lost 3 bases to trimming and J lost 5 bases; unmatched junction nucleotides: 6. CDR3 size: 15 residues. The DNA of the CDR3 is TGTGCCAGCAGCGGAGCGGGGGGAGTCCACAATGAGCAGTTCTTC. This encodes CASSGAGGVHNEQFF.

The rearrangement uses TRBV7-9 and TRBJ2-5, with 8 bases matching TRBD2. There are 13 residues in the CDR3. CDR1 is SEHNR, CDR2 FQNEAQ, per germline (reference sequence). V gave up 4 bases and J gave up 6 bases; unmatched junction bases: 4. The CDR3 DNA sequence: TGTGCCAGCAGCTCCTCTAGCGGGCAGACCCAGTACTTC. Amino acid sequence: CASSSSSGQTQYF.

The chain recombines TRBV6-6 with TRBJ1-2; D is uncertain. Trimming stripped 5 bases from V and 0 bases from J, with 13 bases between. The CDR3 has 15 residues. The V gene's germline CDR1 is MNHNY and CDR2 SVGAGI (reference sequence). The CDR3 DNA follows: TGTGCCAGCAGTCCTGGGCCAGTAGCTAACTATGGCTACACCTTC. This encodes CASSPGPVANYGYTF.

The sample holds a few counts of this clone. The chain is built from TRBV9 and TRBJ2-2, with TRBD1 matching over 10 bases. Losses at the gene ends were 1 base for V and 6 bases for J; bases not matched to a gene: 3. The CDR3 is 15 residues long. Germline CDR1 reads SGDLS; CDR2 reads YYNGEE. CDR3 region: CASSVRTGGAGELFF. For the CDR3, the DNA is TGTGCCAGCAGCGTAAGGACAGGGGGTGCCGGGGAGCTGTTTTTT.

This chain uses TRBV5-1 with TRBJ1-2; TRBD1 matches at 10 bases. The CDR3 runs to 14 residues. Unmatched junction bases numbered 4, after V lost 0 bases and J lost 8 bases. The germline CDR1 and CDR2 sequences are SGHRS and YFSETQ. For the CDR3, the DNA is TGCGCCAGCAGCTTGGAAGGACAGGGGGACGGCTACACCTTC. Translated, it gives CASSLEGQGDGYTF.

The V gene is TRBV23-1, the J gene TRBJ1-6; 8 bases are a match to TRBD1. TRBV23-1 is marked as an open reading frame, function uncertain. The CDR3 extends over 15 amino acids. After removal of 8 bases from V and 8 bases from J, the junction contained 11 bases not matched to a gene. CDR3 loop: CASVPGQGGYSPLHF. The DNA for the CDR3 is TGCGCCAGCGTCCCCGGACAGGGAGGGTATTCACCCCTCCACTTT.

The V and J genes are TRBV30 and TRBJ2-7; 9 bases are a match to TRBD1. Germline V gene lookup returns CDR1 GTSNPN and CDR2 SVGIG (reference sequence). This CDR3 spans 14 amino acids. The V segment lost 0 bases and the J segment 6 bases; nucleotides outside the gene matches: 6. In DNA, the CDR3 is TGTGCCTGGAGTGTCCCGGGACAGGGAACCGAGCAGTACGTC. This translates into CAWSVPGQGTEQYV.